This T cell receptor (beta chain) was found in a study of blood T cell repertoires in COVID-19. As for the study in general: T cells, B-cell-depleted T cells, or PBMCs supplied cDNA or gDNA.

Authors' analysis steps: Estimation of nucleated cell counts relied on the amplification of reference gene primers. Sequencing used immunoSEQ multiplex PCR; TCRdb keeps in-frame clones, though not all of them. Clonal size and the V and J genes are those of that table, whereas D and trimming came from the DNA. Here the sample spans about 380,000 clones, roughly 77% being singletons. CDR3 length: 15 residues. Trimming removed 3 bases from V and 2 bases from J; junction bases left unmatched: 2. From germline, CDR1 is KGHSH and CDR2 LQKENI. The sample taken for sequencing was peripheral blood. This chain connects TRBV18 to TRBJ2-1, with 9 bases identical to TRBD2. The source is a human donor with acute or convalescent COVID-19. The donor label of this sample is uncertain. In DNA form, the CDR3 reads TGTGCCAGCTCACCGCGGACTAGCGCCTACAATGAGCAGTTCTTC. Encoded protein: CASSPRTSAYNEQFF.